One and the same sample provided the 27 T cell receptor beta chains below, sequenced in a study of CD8+CD57+ T cells in acquired aplastic anemia. Genomic DNA was employed as the template in profiling TCR beta VDJ and CDR3. TCRdb passed the reads through MiXCR, listing each CDR3 protein once. The table records over 250,000 distinct CDR3 sequences, about 50% of them present only once. Patients chosen for sequencing had CD8+CD57+ cells that had expanded, as shown by flow cytometry. Input material: sorted CD4+, CD8+, or CD8+CD57+ T cells (not recorded which) from PBMCs. The receptors shown here come from a human donor with aplastic anemia.

The gene calls are TRBV29-1 and TRBJ2-5; a weak D match, TRBD2 (6 bases). V was pared by 7 bases and J by 3 bases, with 12 bases between. This CDR3 has 12 amino acids. The germline gives CDR1 SQVTM, CDR2 ANQGSEA. CDR3 coding DNA: TGCAGCGCCAGCTCGGGGGAAGAGACCCAGTACTTC. It is translated as CSASSGEETQYF.

This clonotype has ten or more counts. This chain links TRBV20-1 with TRBJ1-2; D is perhaps TRBD1 (5 bases). The V and J ends lost 1 base and 4 bases respectively, with 22 bases between them. The germline V gene has CDR1 DFQATT and CDR2 SNEGSKA (reference sequence). This CDR3 contains 17 residues. CDR3 in amino acids: CSARGSTSRDRSYGYTF. In DNA form, the CDR3 reads TGCAGTGCTAGAGGGTCCACAAGCCGGGACCGAAGCTATGGCTACACCTTC.

Comment on this clonotype: At one of its ends the junction is not consistent with the germline gene, which may arise from a read error. The J gene is TRBJ1-3, the V gene TRBV7-9, with a weak D call TRBD1 (5 bases). The germline CDR1 and CDR2 sequences are SEHNR and FQNEAQ (reference sequence). The CDR3 runs to 17 residues. This CDR3 is CASSIRDLARSGNTIYF. In DNA form, the CDR3 reads TGCGCCAGCAGCATCCGGGACCTGGCACGCTCTGGAAACACCATATATTTT. Full variable domain (rest looked up from reference TRBV7-9 and TRBJ1-3): DTGVSQNPRHKITKRGQNVTFRCDPISEHNRLYWYRQTLGQGPEFLTYFQNEAQLEKSRLLSDRFSAERPKGSFSTLEIQRTEQGDSAMYLCASSIRDLARSGNTIYFGEGSWLTVV.

CDR3 amino acids: CSASRGSADTQYF. The CDR3 bases are TGCAGTGCTAGCCGGGGCAGCGCAGATACGCAGTATTTT. The chain has TRBV20-1 and TRBJ2-3, with D perhaps assigned TRBD1 or TRBD2 (5 bases each). Germline CDR1 DFQATT, CDR2 SNEGSKA (reference sequence). The CDR3 covers 13 residues. The V gene lost 3 bases and the J gene lost 4 bases, with 11 bases spanning the gap.

Notes on this clonotype: A much larger clone sits a single nucleotide away, making a read error possible. The V call is TRBV28, the J call TRBJ2-2; D uncertain. The CDR3 spans 14 residues. V was clipped by 7 bases and J by 1 base, with 10 bases between them. Germline CDR1 is MDHEN and CDR2 is SYDVKM. In DNA, the CDR3 is TGTGCCAGCAATTCGGCCGGGAACACCGGGGAGCTGTTTTTT. Translating gives CASNSAGNTGELFF.

Here the CDR3 DNA reads TGTGCCAGCAGCTTAGGATCGAGGTTCCTCAACAATGAGCAGTTCTTC. It specifies CASSLGSRFLNNEQFF. The V and J genes are TRBV7-2 and TRBJ2-1; D unclear. The V end was cut by 1 base, the J end by 5 bases, with 15 bases between. The germline V gene has CDR1 SGHTA and CDR2 FQGNSA. This CDR3 spans 16 amino acids. Combining the CDR3 with reference TRBV7-2 and TRBJ2-1 gives the whole variable domain GAGVSQSPSNKVTEKGKDVELRCDPISGHTALYWYRQSLGQGLEFLIYFQGNSAPDKSGLPSDRFSAERTGGSVSTLTIQRTQQEDSAVYLCASSLGSRFLNNEQFFGPGTRLTVL.

This clonotype turned up a few times. The gene calls are TRBV5-8 and TRBJ1-5; no definite D call. The CDR3 is 15 amino acids. CDR1 SGHTS and CDR2 YDEGEE come from the germline V gene. V was clipped by 0 bases and J by 1 base, with 8 bases between them. The CDR3 bases are TGTGCCAGCAGCTTGGGTCGGGGAAGCAATCAGCCCCAGCATTTT. Its translation is CASSLGRGSNQPQHF.

J is TRBJ1-2 and V is TRBV29-1, with D uncertain. The CDR3 runs 11 residues. Germline V lookup: CDR1 SQVTM, CDR2 ANQGSEA. Trimming cost V 7 bases and J 4 bases, with 10 bases left between them. The CDR3 protein is CSALISYGYTF. The DNA for the CDR3 is TGCAGCGCGCTCATTTCCTATGGCTACACCTTC.

This clonotype was counted once. The chain combines TRBV29-1 with TRBJ1-2; TRBD1 matches at 8 bases. V shed 1 base, J shed 4 bases, and the junction held 8 bases outside the gene matches. CDR3 length equals 15 residues. Germline V gene lookup returns CDR1 SQVTM and CDR2 ANQGSEA. CDR3 sequence (DNA): TGCAGCGTTGAAGGCCGGTGGACAGGGTTCTATGGCTACACCTTC. Translating gives CSVEGRWTGFYGYTF.

Points on this clonotype: The junction does not match germline at one end; this may be a read error. The chain is built from TRBV20-1 and TRBJ2-7; D is possibly TRBD1 or TRBD2 (6 bases each). From germline, CDR1 is DFQATT and CDR2 SNEGSKA (reference sequence). The CDR3 contains 16 residues. The CDR3, as DNA: TGCAGTGCTAGGGATCGGGGGCTAACGAGCTCCTATGAGCAGTACTTC. Protein sequence: CSARDRGLTSSYEQYF.

Turning to this clonotype: The junction does not match germline at one end; this may be a read error. V is TRBV20-1 and J is TRBJ2-7, with unresolved D. The CDR3 has 12 residues. CDR1 DFQATT and CDR2 SNEGSKA come from the germline V gene (reference sequence). CDR3 amino acids: CSARGSSYERYF. CDR3 in DNA: TGCAGTGCTAGGGGCAGCTCCTACGAGCGGTACTTC.

The chain links TRBV15 to TRBJ2-1; D perhaps matches TRBD1 (6 bases). This CDR3 is 13 amino acids long. Germline CDR1 LNHNV, CDR2 YYDKDF (reference sequence). Trimming removed 7 bases at V and 1 base at J, with 8 bases between. CDR3 loop: CATNTGSYNEQFF. CDR3 in DNA: TGTGCCACCAATACAGGGTCCTACAATGAGCAGTTCTTC.

This clonotype was detected a few times. The chain couples TRBV7-3 to TRBJ2-2; TRBD2 matches at 7 bases. V dropped 8 bases and J dropped 1; count of bases not matched to a gene: 4. The germline CDR1 and CDR2 sequences are SGHTA and FQGTGA. This CDR3 has 14 amino acids. In DNA, the CDR3 is TGTGCCAGCGGGAGGGGCCTGAACACCGGGGAGCTGTTTTTT. Its translation is CASGRGLNTGELFF.

The genes are TRBV7-9 and TRBJ1-5; 7 bases are a match to TRBD1. The CDR3 has 16 amino acids. V gave up 5 bases and J gave up 2 bases; unmatched junction bases: 9. From germline, CDR1 is SEHNR and CDR2 FQNEAQ (reference sequence). CDR3 loop: CASSPKPTGGNQPQHF. The CDR3 DNA reads as TGTGCCAGCAGCCCAAAACCCACAGGGGGCAATCAGCCCCAGCATTTT.

The chain has TRBV12-3 or TRBV12-4 and TRBJ1-2; D ambiguous. The length of the CDR3 is 12 residues. V shed 10 bases and J shed 8 bases, with 17 bases lying between them. The DNA of the CDR3 is TGTGCCACCCTGGGGAGGCGGGGAGGCTACACCTTC. This translates into CATLGRRGGYTF.

This clonotype was picked up many times. Here the CDR3 DNA reads TGTGCCAGCAGCCAAGGGGAGACTACGCAGTATTTT. Its protein product is CASSQGETTQYF. The rearrangement uses TRBV3-1 and TRBJ2-3; TRBD2 might be the D (5 bases). Germline CDR1 and CDR2: LGHDT and YNNKEL (reference sequence). Trimming took off 1 base at V and 8 bases at J, with 7 bases between the two ends. The CDR3 has 12 residues.

This clonotype was seen many times. The genes are TRBV11-2 and TRBJ1-2, with 8 bases that match TRBD1. Germline values: CDR1 SGHAT, CDR2 FQNNGV. This CDR3 comprises 16 residues. V shed 4 bases and J 0 bases; nucleotides not matched to a gene: 7. In nucleotides, the CDR3 is TGTGCCAGCAGCTCCAGGACAGGGCCCTCTAACTATGGCTACACCTTC. It encodes CASSSRTGPSNYGYTF.

This clonotype was detected many times. The genes are TRBV9 and TRBJ2-7; 10 nucleotides align to TRBD1. J was trimmed by 2 bases and V by 3 bases; bases with no gene match: 14. This CDR3 has 18 residues. The germline gives CDR1 SGDLS, CDR2 YYNGEE. The CDR3 coding sequence is TGTGCCAGCAGCGCGAGGGCCGGGGGGACAGGGGCTGCCTACGAGCAGTACTTC. It codes for CASSARAGGTGAAYEQYF.

This clonotype was observed once. CDR3 sequence (DNA): TGTGCCAGTAGTATTCGGACAGATGGCTCTGGGGCCAACGTCCTGACTTTC. Translating it yields CASSIRTDGSGANVLTF. V is TRBV19 and J is TRBJ2-6, with D maybe TRBD1 (6 bases). This CDR3 contains 17 residues. The V end lost 3 bases, the J end lost 0 bases, and 12 bases lay between the germline ends. CDR1 is LNHDA and CDR2 is SQIVND in the germline V gene (reference sequence).

This clonotype was seen just once. This CDR3 is missing its conserved last phenylalanine or tryptophan, likely due to a read error. V usage is TRBV7-3 and J usage is TRBJ2-3; 9 bases align to TRBD2. The CDR3 has 14 residues. Germline V gene data show CDR1 as SGHTA and CDR2 as FQGTGA. CDR3 loop: CASSRGLATATQYL. Written as DNA, the CDR3 is TGTGCCAGCAGCCGAGGACTAGCGACAGCTACGCAGTATCTT.

The rearrangement links TRBV7-3 to TRBJ2-4, with 11 bases that match TRBD1. The CDR3 has 15 residues. V was pared by 0 bases and J by 8 bases, with 3 bases of the junction left unmatched. Looked up from germline, CDR1 is SGHTA and CDR2 is FQGTGA. As DNA, the CDR3 is TGTGCCAGCAGCTTAACGCCGGGACAGGGGGACATTCAGTACTTC. Residues: CASSLTPGQGDIQYF.

The genes are TRBV7-2 and TRBJ2-5; a possible D gene is TRBD1 (6 bases). The CDR3 covers 17 residues. CDR1 is SGHTA and CDR2 is FQGNSA in the germline V gene. Deletions cut 4 bases from V and 5 bases from J, with 23 bases between. The CDR3 loop is CASSSTGPGTRRETQYF. For the CDR3, the DNA is TGTGCCAGCAGCTCTACAGGCCCCGGGACAAGGAGGGAGACCCAGTACTTC. The full variable domain, completed using reference TRBV7-2 and TRBJ2-5, is GAGVSQSPSNKVTEKGKDVELRCDPISGHTALYWYRQSLGQGLEFLIYFQGNSAPDKSGLPSDRFSAERTGGSVSTLTIQRTQQEDSAVYLCASSSTGPGTRRETQYFGPGTRLLVL.

This chain joins TRBV5-1 and TRBJ1-2; 12 bases line up with TRBD1. CDR1 SGHRS and CDR2 YFSETQ come from the germline V gene. V gave up 4 bases and J gave up 6 bases; unmatched junction bases: 4. This CDR3 has 14 amino acids. The CDR3 DNA reads as TGCGCCAGCAGCACGGGACAGGGGGCGGATGGCTACACCTTC. It is translated as CASSTGQGADGYTF.

V is TRBV9 and J is TRBJ2-7; the D gene is possibly TRBD2 (5 bases). V lost 2 bases to trimming and J lost 2 bases, with 14 bases between them. Per germline, CDR1 SGDLS and CDR2 YYNGEE. The CDR3 contains 15 residues. CDR3 DNA: TGTGCCAGCAGCGTGGAGCCTAGCTCACCCTACGAGCAGTACTTC. As protein: CASSVEPSSPYEQYF.

This clonotype showed up many times. V gene TRBV5-1 combines with J gene TRBJ2-2; 7 bases map to TRBD1. CDR3 size: 16 residues. Trimming took 4 bases from V and 5 from J; bases not matched to a gene: 11. The germline V gene encodes CDR1 SGHRS and CDR2 YFSETQ. Here the CDR3 reads CASSPGTETLTGELFF. CDR3 DNA: TGCGCCAGCAGCCCGGGGACAGAAACGCTAACCGGGGAGCTGTTTTTT.

About this clonotype: Germline is not matched at one junction end, which may reflect a read error. The genes are TRBV7-2 and TRBJ2-1; TRBD2 agrees at 7 bases. The CDR3 sequence is 10 residues long. Germline V lookup: CDR1 SGHTA, CDR2 FQGNSA. CDR3 protein: CASSGGSAVF. CDR3 DNA: TGTGCCAGCAGTGGCGGGAGCGCGGTCTTC.

The rearrangement joins TRBV18 to TRBJ2-7, with 7 bases that match TRBD2. With 5 bases clipped from V and 6 bases from J, the junction kept 1 base outside the gene matches. The CDR3 consists of 11 residues. Germline V gene lookup returns CDR1 KGHSH and CDR2 LQKENI. The CDR3 region is CASSASGEQYF. The CDR3 nucleotides read TGTGCCAGCTCAGCTAGCGGCGAGCAGTACTTC.